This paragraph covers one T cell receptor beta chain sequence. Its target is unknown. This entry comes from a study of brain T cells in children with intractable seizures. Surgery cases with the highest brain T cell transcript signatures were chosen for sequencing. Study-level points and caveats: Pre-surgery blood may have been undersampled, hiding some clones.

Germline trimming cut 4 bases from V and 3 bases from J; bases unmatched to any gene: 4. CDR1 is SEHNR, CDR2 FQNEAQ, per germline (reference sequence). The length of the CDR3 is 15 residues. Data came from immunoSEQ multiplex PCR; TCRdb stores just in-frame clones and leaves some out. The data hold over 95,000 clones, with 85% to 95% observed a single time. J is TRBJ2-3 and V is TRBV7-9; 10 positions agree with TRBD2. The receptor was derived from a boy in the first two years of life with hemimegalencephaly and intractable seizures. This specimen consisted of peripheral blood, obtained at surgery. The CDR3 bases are TGTGCCAGCAGCTCCCCTAGCGGGAGTACAGATACGCAGTATTTT. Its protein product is CASSSPSGSTDTQYF. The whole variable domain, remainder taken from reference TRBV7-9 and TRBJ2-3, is DTGVSQNPRHKITKRGQNVTFRCDPISEHNRLYWYRQTLGQGPEFLTYFQNEAQLEKSRLLSDRFSAERPKGSFSTLEIQRTEQGDSAMYLCASSSPSGSTDTQYFGPGTRLTVL.